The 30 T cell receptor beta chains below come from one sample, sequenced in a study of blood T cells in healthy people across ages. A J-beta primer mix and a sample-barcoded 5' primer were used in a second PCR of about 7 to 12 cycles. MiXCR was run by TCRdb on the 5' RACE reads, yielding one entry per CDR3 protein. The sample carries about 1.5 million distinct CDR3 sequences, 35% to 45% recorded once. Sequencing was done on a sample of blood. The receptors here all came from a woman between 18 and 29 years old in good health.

CDR3 loop: CASSLIGGMRSYEQYF. CDR3 sequence (DNA): TGTGCCAGCAGCTTAATAGGCGGGATGCGCTCCTACGAGCAGTACTTC. This chain joins TRBV7-2 and TRBJ2-7; D perhaps matches TRBD2 (6 bases). Trimming took 2 bases from V and 0 from J, leaving 14 bases between them. The CDR3 spans 16 residues. Germline CDR1 and CDR2: SGHTA and FQGNSA.

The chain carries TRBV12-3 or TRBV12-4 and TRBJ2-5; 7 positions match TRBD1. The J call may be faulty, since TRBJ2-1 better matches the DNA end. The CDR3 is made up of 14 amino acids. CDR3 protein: CASSSRGSQETQFF. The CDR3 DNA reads TGTGCCAGCAGTTCCAGGGGGTCCCAAGAGACCCAGTTCTTC.

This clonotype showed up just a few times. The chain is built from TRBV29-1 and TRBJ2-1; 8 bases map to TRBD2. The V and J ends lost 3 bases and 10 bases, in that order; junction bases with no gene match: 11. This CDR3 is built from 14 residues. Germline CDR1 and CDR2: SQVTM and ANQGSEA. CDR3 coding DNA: TGCAGCGTTGATGTTCGGGGGGGGACACCCGAGCAGTTCTTC. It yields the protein CSVDVRGGTPEQFF.

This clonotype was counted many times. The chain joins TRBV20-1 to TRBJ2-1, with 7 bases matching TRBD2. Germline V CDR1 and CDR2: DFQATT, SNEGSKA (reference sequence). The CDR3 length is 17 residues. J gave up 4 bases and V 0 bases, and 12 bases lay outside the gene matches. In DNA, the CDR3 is TGCAGTGCTAGAGATCTGGTTTGGGAGGGCAGTTACAATGAGCAGTTCTTC. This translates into CSARDLVWEGSYNEQFF.

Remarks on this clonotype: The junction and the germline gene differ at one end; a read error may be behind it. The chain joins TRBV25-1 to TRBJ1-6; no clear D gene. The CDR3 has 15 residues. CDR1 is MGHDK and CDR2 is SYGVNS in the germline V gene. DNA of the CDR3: TGTGTCAGCAGCCCTCCAGGCTCCTATAATTCACCCCTCCACTTT. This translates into CVSSPPGSYNSPLHF.

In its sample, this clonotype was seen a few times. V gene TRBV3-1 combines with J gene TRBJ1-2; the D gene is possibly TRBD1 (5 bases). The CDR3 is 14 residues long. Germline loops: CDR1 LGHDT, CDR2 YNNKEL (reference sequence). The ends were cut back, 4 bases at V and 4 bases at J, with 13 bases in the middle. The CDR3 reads CASSPIQGGYGYTF. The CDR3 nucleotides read TGTGCCAGCAGCCCAATTCAGGGCGGCTATGGCTACACCTTC.

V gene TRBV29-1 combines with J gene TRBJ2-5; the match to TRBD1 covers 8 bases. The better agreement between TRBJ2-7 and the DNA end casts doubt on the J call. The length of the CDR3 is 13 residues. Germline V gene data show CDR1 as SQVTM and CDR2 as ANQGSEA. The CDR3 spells CSVRQGPSYEQYF. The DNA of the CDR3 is TGCAGCGTCCGACAGGGGCCCTCCTACGAGCAGTACTTC.

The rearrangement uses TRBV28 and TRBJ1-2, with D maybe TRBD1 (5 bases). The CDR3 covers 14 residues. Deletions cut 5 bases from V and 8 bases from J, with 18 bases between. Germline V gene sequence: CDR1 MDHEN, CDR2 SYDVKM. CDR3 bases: TGTGCCAGCAGTCTAGGACTCTCTAAGGGGGGCTACACCTTC. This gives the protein CASSLGLSKGGYTF.

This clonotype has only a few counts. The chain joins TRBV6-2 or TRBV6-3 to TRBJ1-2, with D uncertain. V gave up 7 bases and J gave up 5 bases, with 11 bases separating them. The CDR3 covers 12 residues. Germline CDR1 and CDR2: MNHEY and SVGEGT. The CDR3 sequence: CASTLHGYGYTF. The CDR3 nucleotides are TGTGCCAGCACCCTGCATGGATATGGCTACACCTTC.

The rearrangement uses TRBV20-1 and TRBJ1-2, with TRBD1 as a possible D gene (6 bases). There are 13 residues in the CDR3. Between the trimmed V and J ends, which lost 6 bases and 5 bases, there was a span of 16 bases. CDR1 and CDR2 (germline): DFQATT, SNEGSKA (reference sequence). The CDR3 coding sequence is TGCAGTGCCGTAGGGGGGCTGTCTTATGGCTACACCTTC. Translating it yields CSAVGGLSYGYTF.

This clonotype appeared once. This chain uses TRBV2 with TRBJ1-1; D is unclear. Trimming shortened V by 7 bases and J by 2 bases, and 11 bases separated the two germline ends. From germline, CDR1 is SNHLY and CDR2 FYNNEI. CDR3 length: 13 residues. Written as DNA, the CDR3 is TGTGCCAGCATGCCAGACCGAAACACTGAAGCTTTCTTT. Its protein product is CASMPDRNTEAFF.

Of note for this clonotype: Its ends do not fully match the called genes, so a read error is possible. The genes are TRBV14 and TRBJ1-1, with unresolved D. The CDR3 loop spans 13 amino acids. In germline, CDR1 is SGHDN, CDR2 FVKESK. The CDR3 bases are TGTCCCAGCAGCCAGGTATGGGAGTTTGAAGCTTTCTTT. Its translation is CPSSQVWEFEAFF. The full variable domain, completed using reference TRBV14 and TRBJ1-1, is EAGVTQFPSHSVIEKGQTVTLRCDPISGHDNLYWYRRVMGKEIKFLLHFVKESKQDESGMPNNRFLAERTGGTYSTLKVQPAELEDSGVYFCPSSQVWEFEAFFGQGTRLTVV.

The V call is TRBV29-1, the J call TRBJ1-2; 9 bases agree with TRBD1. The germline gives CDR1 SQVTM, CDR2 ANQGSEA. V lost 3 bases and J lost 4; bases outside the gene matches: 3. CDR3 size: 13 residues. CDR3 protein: CSVDWDRVYGYTF. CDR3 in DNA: TGCAGCGTTGATTGGGACAGGGTCTATGGCTACACCTTC.

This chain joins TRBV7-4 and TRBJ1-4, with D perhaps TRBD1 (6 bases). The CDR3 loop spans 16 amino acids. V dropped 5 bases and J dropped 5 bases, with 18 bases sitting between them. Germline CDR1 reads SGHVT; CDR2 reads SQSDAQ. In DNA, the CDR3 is TGTGCCAGCAGCAATCAACAGGGAAGGGTCAATGAAAAACTGTTTTTT. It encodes CASSNQQGRVNEKLFF.

CDR3: CSALPTGMFEAFF. CDR3 nucleotides: TGCAGTGCTTTACCTACAGGGATGTTCGAAGCTTTCTTT. The chain recombines TRBV20-1 with TRBJ1-1; tentatively, D is TRBD1 (6 bases). V lost 5 bases and J 8 bases, leaving 18 bases between the germline ends. This CDR3 spans 13 amino acids. The germline gives CDR1 DFQATT, CDR2 SNEGSKA (reference sequence).

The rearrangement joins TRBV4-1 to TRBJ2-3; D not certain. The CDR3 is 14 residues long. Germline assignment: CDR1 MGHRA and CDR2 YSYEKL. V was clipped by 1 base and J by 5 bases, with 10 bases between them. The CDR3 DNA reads TGCGCCAGCAGCCAAGTTGGGTTTGGAGATACGCAGTATTTT. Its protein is CASSQVGFGDTQYF.

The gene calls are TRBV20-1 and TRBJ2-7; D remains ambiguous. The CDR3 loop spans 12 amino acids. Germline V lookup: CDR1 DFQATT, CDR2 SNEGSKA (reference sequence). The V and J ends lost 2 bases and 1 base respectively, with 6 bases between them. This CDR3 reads CSARRVSYEQYF. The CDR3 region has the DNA TGCAGTGCTAGACGGGTTTCCTACGAGCAGTACTTC.

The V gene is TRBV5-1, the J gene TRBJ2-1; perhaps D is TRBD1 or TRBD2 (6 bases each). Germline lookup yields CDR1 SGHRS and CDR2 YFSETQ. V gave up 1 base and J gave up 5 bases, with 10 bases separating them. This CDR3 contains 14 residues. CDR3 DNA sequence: TGCGCCAGCAGCTTGTTTGGGGGGCACAATGAGCAGTTCTTC. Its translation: CASSLFGGHNEQFF. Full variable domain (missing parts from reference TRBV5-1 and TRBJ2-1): KAGVTQTPRYLIKTRGQQVTLSCSPISGHRSVSWYQQTPGQGLQFLFEYFSETQRNKGNFPGRFSGRQFSNSRSEMNVSTLELGDSALYLCASSLFGGHNEQFFGPGTRLTVL.

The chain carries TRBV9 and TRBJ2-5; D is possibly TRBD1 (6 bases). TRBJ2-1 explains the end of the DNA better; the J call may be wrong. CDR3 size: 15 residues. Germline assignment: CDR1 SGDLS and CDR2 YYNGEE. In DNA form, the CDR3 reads TGTGCCAGCAGCGTAGCTGGGACAAGACAAGAGACCCAGTTCTTC. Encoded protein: CASSVAGTRQETQFF.

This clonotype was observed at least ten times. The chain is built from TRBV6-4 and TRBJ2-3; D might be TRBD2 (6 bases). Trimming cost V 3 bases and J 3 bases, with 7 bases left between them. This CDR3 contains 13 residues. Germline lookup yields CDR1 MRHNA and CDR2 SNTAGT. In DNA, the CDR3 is TGTGCCAGCAGTGAGCGGGAAACAGATACGCAGTATTTT. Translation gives CASSERETDTQYF.

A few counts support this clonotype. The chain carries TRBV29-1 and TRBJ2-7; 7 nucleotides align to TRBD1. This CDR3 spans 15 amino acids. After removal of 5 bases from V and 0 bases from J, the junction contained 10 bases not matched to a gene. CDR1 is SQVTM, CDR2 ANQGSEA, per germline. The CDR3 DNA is TGCAGCGTTTACGGAGTAGGGGGCAGCTCCTACGAGCAGTACTTC. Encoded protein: CSVYGVGGSSYEQYF.

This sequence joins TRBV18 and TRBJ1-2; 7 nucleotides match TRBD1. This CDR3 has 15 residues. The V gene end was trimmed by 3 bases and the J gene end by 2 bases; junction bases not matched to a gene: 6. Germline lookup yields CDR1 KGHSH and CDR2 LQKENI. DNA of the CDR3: TGTGCCAGCTCACCCATATTGGGACAGAACTATGGCTACACCTTC. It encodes CASSPILGQNYGYTF.

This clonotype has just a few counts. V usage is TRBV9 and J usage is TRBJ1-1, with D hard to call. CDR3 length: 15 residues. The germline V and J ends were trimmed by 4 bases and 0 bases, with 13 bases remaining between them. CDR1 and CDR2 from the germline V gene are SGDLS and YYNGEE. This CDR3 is CASSPQDGLNTEAFF. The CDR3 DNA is TGTGCCAGCAGCCCGCAGGACGGGCTGAACACTGAAGCTTTCTTT.

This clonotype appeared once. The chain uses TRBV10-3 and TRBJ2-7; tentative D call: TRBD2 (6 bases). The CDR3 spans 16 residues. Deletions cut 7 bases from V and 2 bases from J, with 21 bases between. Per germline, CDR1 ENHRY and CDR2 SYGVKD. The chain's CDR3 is CAIMALGGRSAYEQYF. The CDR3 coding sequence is TGTGCCATCATGGCCCTGGGGGGAAGGTCGGCCTACGAGCAGTACTTC.

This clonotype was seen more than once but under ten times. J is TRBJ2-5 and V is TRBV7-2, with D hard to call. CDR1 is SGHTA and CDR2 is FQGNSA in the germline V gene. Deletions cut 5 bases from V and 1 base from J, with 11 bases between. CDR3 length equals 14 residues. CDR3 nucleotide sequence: TGTGCCAGCAGCCCAGCCATGGCCCAAGAGACCCAGTACTTC. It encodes CASSPAMAQETQYF.

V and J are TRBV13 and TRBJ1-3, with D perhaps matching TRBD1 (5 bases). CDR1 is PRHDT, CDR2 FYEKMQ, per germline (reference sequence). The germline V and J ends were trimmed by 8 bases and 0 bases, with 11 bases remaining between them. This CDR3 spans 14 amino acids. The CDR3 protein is CASAGRGSGNTIYF. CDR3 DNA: TGTGCCAGCGCGGGGAGGGGCTCTGGAAACACCATATATTTT.

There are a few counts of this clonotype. Written as DNA, the CDR3 is TGCGCCAGCAGCTTGGAGGAGCAGGGGTCCTACAATGAGCAGTTCTTC. Amino acid sequence: CASSLEEQGSYNEQFF. V is TRBV5-1 and J is TRBJ2-1, with D perhaps TRBD1 (6 bases). Per germline, CDR1 SGHRS and CDR2 YFSETQ. The V gene lost 0 bases and the J gene lost 1 base, with 11 bases spanning the gap. This CDR3 contains 16 residues. Full variable domain (remainder filled in from reference TRBV5-1 and TRBJ2-1): KAGVTQTPRYLIKTRGQQVTLSCSPISGHRSVSWYQQTPGQGLQFLFEYFSETQRNKGNFPGRFSGRQFSNSRSEMNVSTLELGDSALYLCASSLEEQGSYNEQFFGPGTRLTVL.

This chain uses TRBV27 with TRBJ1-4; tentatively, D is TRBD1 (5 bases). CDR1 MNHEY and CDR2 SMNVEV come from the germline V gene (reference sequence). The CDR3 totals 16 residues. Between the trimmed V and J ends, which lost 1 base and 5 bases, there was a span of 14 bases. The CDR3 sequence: CASSLFVGRGNEKLFF. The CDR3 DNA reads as TGTGCCAGCAGTTTATTTGTGGGACGGGGAAATGAAAAACTGTTTTTT.

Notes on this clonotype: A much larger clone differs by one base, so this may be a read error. The DNA for the CDR3 is TGCAGTGCTGGGACTAGCGGGAGGGCCTCCTACAATGAGCAGTTCTTC. Amino acids: CSAGTSGRASYNEQFF. This chain links TRBV20-1 with TRBJ2-1, with TRBD2 matching over 16 bases. The CDR3 runs to 16 residues. Germline V CDR1 and CDR2: DFQATT, SNEGSKA (reference sequence). With 5 bases clipped from V and 0 bases from J, the junction kept 1 base outside the gene matches.

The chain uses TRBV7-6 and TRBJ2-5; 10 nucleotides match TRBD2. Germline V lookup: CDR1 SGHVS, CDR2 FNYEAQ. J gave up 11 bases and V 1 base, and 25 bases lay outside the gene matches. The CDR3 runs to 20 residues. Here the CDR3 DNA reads TGTGCCAGCAGCTTAGATCCTACAGGCACCAAGCGGGGGGGTTACAATGAGCAGTACTTC. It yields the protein CASSLDPTGTKRGGYNEQYF.